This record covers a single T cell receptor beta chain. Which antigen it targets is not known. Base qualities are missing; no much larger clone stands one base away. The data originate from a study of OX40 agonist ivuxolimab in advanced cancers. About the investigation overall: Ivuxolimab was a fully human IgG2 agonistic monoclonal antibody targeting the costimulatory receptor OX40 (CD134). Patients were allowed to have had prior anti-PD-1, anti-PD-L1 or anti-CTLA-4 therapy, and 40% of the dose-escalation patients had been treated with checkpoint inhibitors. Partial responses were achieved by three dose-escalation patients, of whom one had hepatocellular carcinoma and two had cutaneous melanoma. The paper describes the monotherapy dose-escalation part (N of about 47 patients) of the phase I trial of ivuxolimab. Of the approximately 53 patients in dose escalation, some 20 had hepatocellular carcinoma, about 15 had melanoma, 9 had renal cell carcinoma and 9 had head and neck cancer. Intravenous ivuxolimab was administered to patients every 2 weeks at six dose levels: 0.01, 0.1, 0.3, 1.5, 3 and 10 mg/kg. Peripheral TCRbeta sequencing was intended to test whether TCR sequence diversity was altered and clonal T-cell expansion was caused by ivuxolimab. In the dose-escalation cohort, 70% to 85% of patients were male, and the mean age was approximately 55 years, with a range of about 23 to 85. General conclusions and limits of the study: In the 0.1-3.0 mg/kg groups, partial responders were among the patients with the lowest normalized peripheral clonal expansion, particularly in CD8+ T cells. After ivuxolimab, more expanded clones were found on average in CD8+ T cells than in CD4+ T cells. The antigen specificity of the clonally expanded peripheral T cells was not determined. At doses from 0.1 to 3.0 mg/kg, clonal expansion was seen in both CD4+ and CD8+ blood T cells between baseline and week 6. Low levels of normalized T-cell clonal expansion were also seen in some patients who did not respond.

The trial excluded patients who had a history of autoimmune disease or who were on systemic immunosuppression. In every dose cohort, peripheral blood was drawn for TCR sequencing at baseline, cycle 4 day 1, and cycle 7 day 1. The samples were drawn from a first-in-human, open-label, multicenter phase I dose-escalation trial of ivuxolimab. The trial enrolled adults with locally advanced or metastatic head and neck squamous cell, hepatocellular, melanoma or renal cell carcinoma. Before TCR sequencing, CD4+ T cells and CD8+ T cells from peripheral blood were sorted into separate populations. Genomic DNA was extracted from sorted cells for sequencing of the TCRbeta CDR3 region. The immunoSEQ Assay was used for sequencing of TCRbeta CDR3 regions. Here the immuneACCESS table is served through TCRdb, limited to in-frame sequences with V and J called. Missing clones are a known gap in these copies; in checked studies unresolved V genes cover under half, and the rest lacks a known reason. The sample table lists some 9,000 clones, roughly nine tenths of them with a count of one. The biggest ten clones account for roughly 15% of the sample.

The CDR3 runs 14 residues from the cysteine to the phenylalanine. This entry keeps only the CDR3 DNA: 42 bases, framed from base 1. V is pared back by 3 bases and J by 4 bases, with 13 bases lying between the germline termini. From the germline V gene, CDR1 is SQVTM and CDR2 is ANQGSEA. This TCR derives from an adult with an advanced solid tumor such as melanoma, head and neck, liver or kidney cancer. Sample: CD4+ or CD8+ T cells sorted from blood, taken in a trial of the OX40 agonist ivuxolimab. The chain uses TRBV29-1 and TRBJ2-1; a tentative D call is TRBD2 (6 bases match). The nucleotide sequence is TGCAGCGTTGATCGGCGCGGGAAGTACAATGAGCAGTTCTTC. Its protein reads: CSVDRRGKYNEQFF.